This T cell receptor beta chain was retrieved from a study of T cell repertoires in cytomegalovirus infection. Study outcomes and limitations: Dominant in the ex vivo response were TCR beta clonotypes restricted by HLA-C and specific for CMV.

Each CDR3 protein gets one entry after TCRdb re-called the reads with MiXCR. The sample holds hundreds of thousands of distinct CDR3 sequences, around a third seen once. Trimming took off 6 bases at V and 6 bases at J, with 17 bases between the two ends. CDR3 length equals 14 residues. A remark on this clonotype: What it recognizes is unknown.

The source material was cultured PBMCs, sampled from culture after CMV antigen stimulation. V usage is TRBV12-3 or TRBV12-4 and J usage is TRBJ1-1, with D possibly being TRBD1 (5 bases). The clonotype comes from a human donor in good health (CMV status not recorded). Some clones in this sample may be carry-over from other donors' samples. CDR3 in DNA: TGTGCCAGCAGGACAGAGGCTCCAGGCGCTGAAGCTTTCTTT. Translation: CASRTEAPGAEAFF.